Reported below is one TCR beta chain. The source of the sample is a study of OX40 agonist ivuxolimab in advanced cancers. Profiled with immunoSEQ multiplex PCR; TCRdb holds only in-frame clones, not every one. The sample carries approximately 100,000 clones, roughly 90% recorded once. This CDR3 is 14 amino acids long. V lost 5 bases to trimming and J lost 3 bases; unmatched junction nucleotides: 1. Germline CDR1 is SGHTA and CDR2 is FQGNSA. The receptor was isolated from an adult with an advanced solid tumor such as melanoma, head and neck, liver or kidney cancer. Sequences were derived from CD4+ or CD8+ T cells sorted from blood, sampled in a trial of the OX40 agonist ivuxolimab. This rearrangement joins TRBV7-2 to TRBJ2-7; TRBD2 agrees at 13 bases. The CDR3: CASSRTSGSYEQYF. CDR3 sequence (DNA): TGTGCCAGCAGCCGGACTAGCGGGAGCTACGAGCAGTACTTC.